This is a list of T cell receptor beta chains from one sample in a study of blood T cell repertoires in COVID-19. Sequenced by immunoSEQ multiplex PCR; TCRdb stores in-frame clones only, minus some. Altogether a few hundred thousand clones are present, 85% to 90% being singletons, with the ten largest covering roughly 9.4%. The sample consisted of PBMCs or T cells enriched from blood (not recorded which). The source of these receptors is a woman aged 45 to 65 who had recovered from COVID-19. Both conserved end residues are part of each CDR3. D genes are given only for firm matches. Where a row states a size, it is once, few, many or the class of an expanded clone; other rows omit it.

TRBJ2-2	TRBD2	-	TRBV11-2	CAAGAGELFF	TGTGCGGCGGGGGCCGGGGAGCTGTTTTTT
TRBJ1-6	-	-	TRBV5-6	CASSFGLGLDSPLHF	TGTGCCAGCAGCTTCGGCCTGGGCCTGGATTCACCCCTCCACTTT
TRBJ1-3	-	-	TRBV7-9	CASNFFEGGHSTGNTIYF	TGTGCCAGCAATTTCTTTGAGGGGGGGCACAGCACTGGAAACACCATATATTTT
TRBJ2-5	TRBD2	-	TRBV9	CASSPTSGAGGLETQYF	TGTGCCAGCAGCCCAACCAGTGGAGCGGGGGGGCTTGAGACCCAGTACTTC
TRBJ1-1	TRBD1	-	TRBV6-5	CASSLTGGANTEAFF	TGTGCCAGCAGTTTAACAGGGGGCGCGAACACTGAAGCTTTCTTT
TRBJ1-5	TRBD1	once	TRBV6-2/TRBV6-3	CASSRTGGAFWDQPQHF	TGTGCCAGCAGCCGGACAGGGGGCGCGTTTTGGGATCAGCCCCAGCATTTT
TRBJ1-5	-	-	TRBV3-1/TRBV3-2	CASSQLGVAVQPQHF	TGTGCCAGCAGCCAACTCGGGGTCGCCGTCCAGCCCCAGCATTTT
TRBJ2-7	-	-	TRBV6-5	CASSYPGISEQYF	TGTGCCAGCAGTTACCCGGGAATTTCCGAGCAGTACTTC
TRBJ2-3	TRBD2	-	TRBV5-1	CASRQLAGGSTDTQYF	TGCGCCAGCAGGCAACTAGCGGGGGGGTCCACAGATACGCAGTATTTT
TRBJ2-3	TRBD1	-	TRBV2	CASSAQLDRGKTDTQYF	TGTGCCAGCAGTGCGCAACTGGACAGGGGGAAAACAGATACGCAGTATTTT
TRBJ1-3	-	-	TRBV2	CASTRAGARGNTIYF	TGTGCCAGCACCCGGGCGGGGGCACGAGGAAACACCATATATTTT